These 16 T cell receptor beta chains were sequenced from one sample in a study of early stage breast cancer tumors. Repertoires were generated with immunoSEQ multiplex PCR, while TCRdb's copy carries only in-frame clones and drops some. Of under 20,000 clones listed, approximately 82% were seen once; the top ten hold more than 1.5%. The sequenced sample was blood. Receptors were obtained from a person aged 65 to 85 with breast cancer.

V usage is TRBV27 and J usage is TRBJ1-5; D uncertain. Germline values: CDR1 MNHEY, CDR2 SMNVEV (reference sequence). The CDR3 length is 17 residues. V was clipped by 5 bases and J by 0 bases, with 17 bases between them. CDR3 nucleotide sequence: TGTGCCAGCAGTCGGAACCCCGGCGACTATAGCAATCAGCCCCAGCATTTT. Translating it yields CASSRNPGDYSNQPQHF.

The chain recombines TRBV2 with TRBJ2-7; a possible D gene is TRBD1 (6 bases). CDR1 is SNHLY, CDR2 FYNNEI, per germline. Trimming took off 6 bases at V and 4 bases at J, with 13 bases between the two ends. This CDR3 region has 13 residues. This CDR3 reads CASRDSLVYEQYF. In DNA form, the CDR3 reads TGTGCCAGCAGGGACAGCCTAGTGTACGAGCAGTACTTC.

The CDR3 nucleotides read TGTGCCAGCAGCTCTCGAGACAGGGGGTATAATTCACCCCTCCACTTT. The encoded protein is CASSSRDRGYNSPLHF. This chain uses TRBV5-5 with TRBJ1-6; TRBD1 aligns across 9 bases. Trimming at V came to 3 bases and at J to 4 bases, leaving 5 bases not matched to a gene. Germline assignment: CDR1 SGHKS and CDR2 YYEKEE (reference sequence). CDR3 length: 16 residues.

The V gene is TRBV6-1, the J gene TRBJ2-7, with a tentative D call TRBD2 (5 bases). CDR1 and CDR2 from the germline V gene are MNHNS and SASEGT. V gave up 7 bases and J gave up 1 base, with 14 bases separating them. This CDR3 contains 14 residues. As DNA, the CDR3 is TGTGCCAGCATGAGGGATTACGCTTCCTACGAGCAGTACTTC. Its protein product is CASMRDYASYEQYF.

The rearrangement links TRBV5-1 to TRBJ1-6; D is uncertain. The ends were cut back, 6 bases at V and 6 bases at J, with 13 bases in the middle. The germline CDR1 and CDR2 sequences are SGHRS and YFSETQ. This CDR3 has 14 amino acids. The CDR3 region has the DNA TGCGCCAGCAACCACGGAGAGAGTAATTCACCCCTCCACTTT. This gives the protein CASNHGESNSPLHF.

The CDR3 bases are TGCGCCAGCAGCTTGGCGAACCCAAAGCTCGAGCAGTACTTC. This translates into CASSLANPKLEQYF. V is TRBV5-1 and J is TRBJ2-7, with no clear D. The CDR3 consists of 14 residues. Trimming left V 0 bases short and J 6 bases short, with 13 bases between. Germline V gene data show CDR1 as SGHRS and CDR2 as YFSETQ.

This clone was counted once. At one of its ends the junction is not consistent with the germline gene, which may arise from a read error. The V call is TRBV28, the J call TRBJ2-5; the D is unclear. CDR1 and CDR2 from the germline V gene are MDHEN and SYDVKM. The CDR3 runs to 13 residues. CDR3 sequence: CASSSSGLEAQYF. CDR3 in DNA: TGTGCCAGCAGTTCATCCGGCCTAGAGGCCCAGTACTTC.

The chain links TRBV12-5 to TRBJ1-3, with no clear D. CDR1 and CDR2 (germline): LGHNT, FRNRAP. Trimming removed 0 bases from V and 3 bases from J, with 9 bases in between. The CDR3 contains 15 residues. This CDR3 reads CASGLVLGYGNTIYF. The CDR3 DNA reads TGTGCTAGTGGTTTGGTACTTGGTTATGGAAACACCATATATTTT.

The chain combines TRBV12-5 with TRBJ2-3; TRBD1 aligns across 7 bases. There are 15 residues in the CDR3. V gave up 2 bases and J gave up 1 base; unmatched junction bases: 3. Germline V CDR1 and CDR2: LGHNT, FRNRAP. The CDR3 sequence is CASGLKGAGTDTQYF. The CDR3 coding sequence is TGTGCTAGTGGTTTGAAGGGGGCAGGCACAGATACGCAGTATTTT.

The chain has TRBV29-1 and TRBJ1-1; tentatively, D is TRBD1 (6 bases). The CDR3 contains 16 residues. Per germline, CDR1 SQVTM and CDR2 ANQGSEA. V shed 3 bases and J shed 3 bases, with 20 bases lying between them. The CDR3 loop is CSVDIGGRKRDTEAFF. The CDR3 region has the DNA TGCAGCGTTGATATCGGGGGGCGCAAACGTGACACTGAAGCTTTCTTT.

This clone was counted only a few times. The V call is TRBV9, the J call TRBJ1-6, with unresolved D. V was shortened by 3 bases and J by 2 bases, with 6 bases between the two germline ends. Germline assignment: CDR1 SGDLS and CDR2 YYNGEE. This CDR3 region has 14 residues. Here the CDR3 reads CASSASPYNSPLHF. The CDR3, as DNA: TGTGCCAGCAGCGCATCCCCCTATAATTCACCCCTCCACTTT.

The chain uses TRBV7-9 and TRBJ2-1; D might be TRBD2 (6 bases). V was clipped by 2 bases and J by 1 base, with 9 bases between them. The CDR3 has 15 residues. CDR1 and CDR2 (germline): SEHNR, FQNEAQ (reference sequence). The CDR3 protein is CASSLLRGSYNEQFF. The CDR3 nucleotides are TGTGCCAGCAGCTTATTGCGGGGATCCTACAATGAGCAGTTCTTC.

The chain couples TRBV27 to TRBJ2-3; 12 positions match TRBD2. The CDR3 loop spans 13 amino acids. Germline CDR1 MNHEY, CDR2 SMNVEV (reference sequence). The trim removed 5 bases at V and 12 bases at J, leaving 6 bases unmatched. The CDR3 nucleotides read TGTGCCAGCAGTCCTAGCGGGGGGGCCTTACAGTATTTT. The encoded protein is CASSPSGGALQYF.

The chain carries TRBV7-8 and TRBJ1-1; a weak D match, TRBD1 (5 bases). The CDR3 runs 12 residues. The V gene's germline CDR1 is SGHVS and CDR2 FQNEAQ. With 6 bases removed from V and 11 bases from J, the gap between germline ends came to 16 bases. In DNA form, the CDR3 reads TGTGCCAGCAGTGATCCAGGGTTAGGTGCTTTCTTT. It translates to CASSDPGLGAFF. The whole variable domain, filled in from reference TRBV7-8 and TRBJ1-1, reads GAGVSQSPRYKVAKRGQDVALRCDPISGHVSLFWYQQALGQGPEFLTYFQNEAQLDKSGLPSDRFFAERPEGSVSTLKIQRTQQEDSAVYLCASSDPGLGAFFGQGTRLTVV.

Here the CDR3 reads CASSAPGQGAPTEAFF. As DNA, the CDR3 is TGTGCCAGTAGTGCACCGGGACAGGGGGCGCCAACTGAAGCTTTCTTT. This chain joins TRBV19 and TRBJ1-1, with 12 bases fitting TRBD1. J gave up 5 bases and V 5 bases, and 9 bases lay outside the gene matches. This CDR3 spans 16 amino acids. The germline V gene has CDR1 LNHDA and CDR2 SQIVND (reference sequence).

This clone was seen a few times. This chain joins TRBV19 and TRBJ1-2; D possibly corresponds to TRBD1 (5 bases). This CDR3 is 14 amino acids long. V gave up 1 base and J gave up 6 bases, with 12 bases separating them. Germline CDR1 and CDR2: LNHDA and SQIVND (reference sequence). The CDR3 sequence: CASSIAQGADGYTF. CDR3 bases: TGTGCCAGTAGTATAGCCCAAGGGGCGGATGGCTACACCTTC.